Listed below are T cell receptor beta chains from one sample, sequenced in a study of T cell responses to AZD1222 COVID-19 vaccine. Generated by immunoSEQ multiplex PCR, the TCRdb table keeps only in-frame clones and is missing some. The sample records under 150,000 clones, approximately 90% being singletons. Sequenced here: peripheral blood, sampled on day 0 of AZD1222 vaccination. The source is an adult in good health. Each CDR3 is given without its conserved first and last residue.

v_gene,len,CDR3aa
TRBV2,11,ASRDGTNTEAF
TRBV2,12,ASSPTGVNYGYT
TRBV30,11,AWNRGESYEQY
TRBV7-2,11,ASSPTLRTEAF
TRBV7-6,13,ASTKDRSSGNTIY
TRBV29-1,13,SVENPNSGANVLT
TRBV28,11,ASSLELNTEAF
TRBV6-6,13,ASSPLVLAGYTQY
TRBV11-2,10,ASSPGGLALH
TRBV5-1,12,ASRPLTEEETQY
TRBV24-1,10,ATQGLQETQY
TRBV6-5,14,ASSYFLGPENSPLH
TRBV5-1,14,ASSRMTSWAQETQY
TRBV7-9,13,ASSRDGTANQPQH
TRBV30,18,AWSVWDRGRLSSGANVLT
TRBV4-3,14,ASSQDNWGSGEKLF
TRBV10-3,12,AISGVLSGEKLF
TRBV7-9,11,ASSRQENTEAF
TRBV7-2,15,ASSLVWGHATNEKLF
TRBV28,12,ASSGLAGQETQY
TRBV19,16,ASSKLGLAGGLNNEQF
TRBV19,13,ASSIGQRMNTEAF
TRBV27,16,ASSLGLAGRSSYNEQF
TRBV12-3/TRBV12-4,9,ATRGYEKLF
TRBV2,12,ASSEAHQRAEAF
TRBV7-9,13,ASSPRTGRSYEQY
TRBV30,16,AWSVALWDRGRRSPLH
TRBV6-1,14,ASSEGYNSGANVLT
TRBV23-1,15,ASSQSKRAGGCYGYT
TRBV25-1,11,ASSEVGVQPQH
TRBV20-1,11,SASSDRIYEQY
TRBV28,14,ASHSAGRPPYNEQF
TRBV3-1/TRBV3-2,11,ASSRGINQPQH
TRBV30,10,AWNPRGSGAF
TRBV6-2/TRBV6-3,13,ASSYGQGDGETQY
TRBV15,15,ATSRDRVVWVNQPQH
TRBV6-5,11,ASSLRGNMAQY
TRBV2,13,ASSILAGGRGEQF
TRBV7-3,12,ASSLGGAAYEQY
TRBV7-3,12,ASSMLAGTDTQY